A single TCR beta chain is shown here with its context. Germline V gene data show CDR1 as SGHTA and CDR2 as FQGTGA. The CDR3 has 17 residues. Germline trimming cut 2 bases from V and 1 base from J; bases unmatched to any gene: 7. The data derive from a study of blood T cell repertoires in COVID-19. As processed by the authors: Nucleated cell number was recorded as an estimate derived from reference gene primer amplification. Libraries were prepared by immunoSEQ multiplex PCR; TCRdb keeps only in-frame clonotypes and omits some of them. That table furnishes V, J and clone size, whereas the DNA furnished D and trimming. This sample has just over 250,000 clones; around 87% occur once, and the top ten carry under 2.5%.

The receptor was derived from a woman aged 50 to 65 with acute or convalescent COVID-19. The J gene is TRBJ1-3, the V gene TRBV7-3, with 8 bases fitting TRBD1. The sequenced material came from peripheral blood. The CDR3: CASSLGGYRGSGNTIYF. The CDR3 DNA reads TGTGCCAGCAGCTTAGGTGGCTACAGGGGGTCTGGAAACACCATATATTTT. Looking up the rest from reference TRBV7-3 and TRBJ1-3 gives the full variable domain: GAGVSQTPSNKVTEKGKYVELRCDPISGHTALYWYRQSLGQGPEFLIYFQGTGAADDSGLPNDRFFAVRPEGSVSTLKIQRTERGDSAVYLCASSLGGYRGSGNTIYFGEGSWLTVV.